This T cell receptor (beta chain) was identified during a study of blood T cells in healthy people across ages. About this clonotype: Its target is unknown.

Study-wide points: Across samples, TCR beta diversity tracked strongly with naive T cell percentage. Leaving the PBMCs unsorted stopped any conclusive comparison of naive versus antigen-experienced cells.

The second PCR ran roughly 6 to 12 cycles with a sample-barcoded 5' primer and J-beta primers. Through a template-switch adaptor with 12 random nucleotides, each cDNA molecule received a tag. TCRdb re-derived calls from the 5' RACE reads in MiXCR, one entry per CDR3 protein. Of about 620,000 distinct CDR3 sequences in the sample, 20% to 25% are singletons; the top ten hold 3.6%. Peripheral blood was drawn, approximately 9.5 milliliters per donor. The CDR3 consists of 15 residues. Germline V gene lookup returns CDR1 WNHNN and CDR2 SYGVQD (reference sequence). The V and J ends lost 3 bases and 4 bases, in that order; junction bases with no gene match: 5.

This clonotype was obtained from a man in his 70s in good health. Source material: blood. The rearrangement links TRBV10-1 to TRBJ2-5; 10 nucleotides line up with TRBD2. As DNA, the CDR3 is TGCGCCAGCAGTGATAGACTAGCGGGTCCAGAGACCCAGTACTTC. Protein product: CASSDRLAGPETQYF.